The source of this TCR beta chain is a study of blood T cell repertoires in COVID-19. Study at large: Material from acute and convalescent COVID-19 was sourced from the United States, Italy and Spain.

Original methodology: For nucleated cells, counts were estimated from reference gene primer amplification. Assay used: immunoSEQ multiplex PCR; TCRdb lists only in-frame clones, some missing. The DNA was the basis for D and trimming; V, J and clone size are from that table. Of fewer than 350,000 clones listed, 85% are singletons. V was cut by 2 bases and J by 6 bases, with 9 bases left in between. The germline V gene encodes CDR1 SGDLS and CDR2 YYNGEE. The CDR3 sequence is 14 residues long. Sequences were obtained from PBMCs or T cells enriched from blood (not recorded which). The chain employs TRBV9 and TRBJ1-6; a weak D match, TRBD1 (5 bases). The receptor comes from a woman aged 45-65 years who had recovered from COVID-19. CDR3 DNA sequence: TGTGCCAGCAGCGTTCGACAGACTAATTCACCCCTCCACTTT. Its translation is CASSVRQTNSPLHF.